Sequencing of this TCR beta chain was carried out in a study of blood T cell repertoires in COVID-19. Study-level background: Samples representing acute and convalescent COVID-19 were sourced from the United States, Italy and Spain. The cDNA or gDNA used as material had been derived from T cells, B-cell-depleted T cells, or PBMCs.

V shed 3 bases and J 5 bases; nucleotides not matched to a gene: 6. The V gene's germline CDR1 is SGHRS and CDR2 YFSETQ. The CDR3 spans 15 residues. Study processing details: For nucleated cells, counts were estimated from reference gene primer amplification. The protocol was immunoSEQ multiplex PCR, while the TCRdb copy is restricted to in-frame clones and leaves out a portion. Clonal size and the V and J genes are those of that table, whereas D and trimming came from the DNA. This sample yields about 110,000 clones, of which roughly four fifths are seen a single time; approximately 16% belongs to the top ten.

This chain links TRBV5-1 with TRBJ1-2; 11 nucleotides match TRBD1. This clonotype was sampled from a woman aged 60 to 75 with acute or convalescent COVID-19. Material: peripheral blood. CDR3 coding DNA: TGCGCCAGCAGCTCGAGGACAGGGGGCGAGTATGGCTACACCTTC. The encoded protein is CASSSRTGGEYGYTF.